Listed below are T cell receptor beta chains from one sample, sequenced in a study of blood T cell repertoires in COVID-19. Some clones are missing from TCRdb's copy, which holds only in-frame ones; the method was immunoSEQ multiplex PCR. The sample lists roughly 300,000 clones; around 88% were seen once. Source material: peripheral blood. The receptors come from a woman between 45 and 60 years old with acute or convalescent COVID-19. The CDR3 runs from the conserved cysteine through the conserved F or W. The D gene is left open where the match is weak. Expanded clones get a size class; other rows say once, few or many, or leave the size out.

J | D | size | V | length | CDR3 | DNA
TRBJ2-7 | TRBD2 | . | TRBV11-2 | 15 | CASSSGLAVTYEQYF | TGTGCCAGCAGCTCGGGACTAGCGGTTACCTACGAGCAGTACTTC
TRBJ1-4 | . | . | TRBV28 | 12 | CASSLGPEKLFF | TGTGCCAGCAGCCTGGGGCCGGAAAAACTGTTTTTT
TRBJ1-1 | . | . | TRBV7-3 | 13 | CASSSGWNTEAFF | TGTGCCAGCAGCTCGGGTTGGAACACTGAAGCTTTCTTT
TRBJ1-2 | . | . | TRBV5-1 | 13 | CASKRTQNYGYTF | TGCGCCAGCAAGAGGACTCAGAACTATGGCTACACCTTC
TRBJ2-7 | TRBD2 | . | TRBV6-5 | 14 | CASRIAGASYEQYF | TGTGCCAGCAGGATAGCGGGAGCCAGCTACGAGCAGTACTTC
TRBJ2-7 | TRBD2 | . | TRBV6-4 | 16 | CASSDSVLAGVSGQYF | TGTGCCAGCAGTGACTCGGTTCTAGCGGGAGTCAGTGGGCAGTACTTC
TRBJ1-3 | . | few | TRBV29-1 | 17 | CSVKPSRTASSGNTIYF | TGCAGCGTCAAACCCTCCCGAACAGCCAGCTCTGGAAACACCATATATTTT
TRBJ1-1 | TRBD1 | . | TRBV4-1 | 16 | CASSRGQGVEGTEAFF | TGCGCCAGCAGCCGCGGACAGGGAGTGGAGGGCACTGAAGCTTTCTTT
TRBJ2-3 | TRBD2 | . | TRBV3-1/TRBV3-2 | 19 | CASSQPGTSGNTSTDTQYF | TGTGCCAGCAGCCAACCCGGGACTAGCGGTAATACTAGCACAGATACGCAGTATTTT
TRBJ1-1 | . | . | TRBV27 | 11 | CASSFGMEAFF | TGTGCCAGCAGTTTCGGGATGGAAGCTTTCTTT
TRBJ1-6 | . | once | TRBV6-1 | 13 | CASSEFEASPLHF | TGTGCCAGCAGTGAATTTGAGGCATCACCCCTCCACTTT
TRBJ2-2 | . | few | TRBV28 | 13 | CAAGQGVTGELFF | TGTGCCGCGGGGCAGGGAGTAACCGGGGAGCTGTTTTTT
TRBJ2-2 | . | . | TRBV2 | 13 | CASTLPGAGELFF | TGTGCCAGCACCCTTCCGGGGGCCGGGGAGCTGTTTTTT
TRBJ1-5 | . | once | TRBV14 | 13 | CASSQNRDQPQHF | TGTGCCAGCAGCCAGAACCGGGATCAGCCCCAGCATTTT
TRBJ2-3 | TRBD2 | once | TRBV2 | 14 | CASTVSGGTDTQYF | TGTGCCAGCACAGTGAGCGGGGGCACAGATACGCAGTATTTT
TRBJ2-2 | . | . | TRBV5-5 | 14 | CASSLVQFSGELFF | TGTGCCAGCAGCTTGGTACAATTTTCCGGGGAGCTGTTTTTT
TRBJ2-7 | . | . | TRBV28 | 15 | CASRTGAVTEYEQYF | TGTGCCAGCAGAACTGGTGCGGTGACGGAATACGAGCAGTACTTC
TRBJ1-2 | . | . | TRBV6-1 | 15 | CASSEDFSTNYGYTF | TGTGCCAGCAGTGAAGACTTCTCCACTAACTATGGCTACACCTTC
TRBJ1-2 | TRBD1 | . | TRBV28 | 15 | CASSFYGTGNYGYTF | TGTGCCAGCAGTTTTTACGGGACAGGGAACTATGGCTACACCTTC
TRBJ2-1 | TRBD2 | few | TRBV5-1 | 17 | CASSLGLGGVLYNEQFF | TGCGCCAGCAGCTTGGGGCTGGGAGGGGTACTCTACAATGAGCAGTTCTTC
TRBJ2-7 | TRBD2 | . | TRBV5-1 | 16 | CASSLDLAGGSYEQYF | TGCGCCAGCAGCTTGGATCTAGCGGGAGGATCCTACGAGCAGTACTTC
TRBJ2-3 | TRBD2 | . | TRBV19 | 15 | CASKSSGRATDTQYF | TGTGCCAGTAAATCAAGCGGGAGGGCCACAGATACGCAGTATTTT
TRBJ2-1 | TRBD2 | . | TRBV28 | 16 | CASRLDQRGVYNEQFF | TGTGCCAGCAGGTTGGACCAGCGGGGGGTGTACAATGAGCAGTTCTTC
TRBJ2-3 | TRBD2 | . | TRBV4-3 | 16 | CASSQDYTSGRDTQYF | TGCGCCAGCAGCCAAGATTATACTAGCGGGAGAGATACGCAGTATTTT
TRBJ1-5 | . | . | TRBV19 | 15 | CASSIAQAGGQPQHF | TGTGCCAGTAGTATTGCGCAGGCGGGGGGTCAGCCCCAGCATTTT
TRBJ1-2 | . | once | TRBV5-1 | 15 | CASSPNQGHVGGYTF | TGCGCCAGCAGCCCCAACCAGGGACATGTCGGTGGCTACACCTTC
TRBJ2-1 | . | . | TRBV27 | 15 | CASSLFRVSVDEQFF | TGTGCCAGCAGTTTATTCCGGGTTTCAGTCGATGAGCAGTTCTTC
TRBJ2-7 | . | . | TRBV27 | 15 | CASSSPTTGIYEQYF | TGTGCCAGCAGTTCGCCAACCACCGGGATTTACGAGCAGTACTTC
TRBJ2-2 | . | . | TRBV28 | 13 | CASIETNTGELFF | TGTGCCAGCATCGAGACGAACACCGGGGAGCTGTTTTTT
TRBJ2-2 | . | . | TRBV7-2 | 16 | CASSFPGTSLTGELFF | TGTGCCAGCAGCTTCCCCGGGACATCGCTCACCGGGGAGCTGTTTTTT
TRBJ2-7 | . | . | TRBV28 | 12 | CAVGTLLYEQYF | TGTGCCGTCGGGACTCTACTCTACGAGCAGTACTTC
TRBJ2-7 | . | few | TRBV10-3 | 15 | CAISEPETGRYEQYF | TGTGCCATCAGTGAGCCCGAGACGGGGAGGTACGAGCAGTACTTC
TRBJ2-6 | . | once | TRBV27 | 15 | CASSFSGAGANVLTF | TGTGCCAGCAGTTTCTCTGGAGCTGGGGCCAACGTCCTGACTTTC
TRBJ2-1 | TRBD1 | once | TRBV6-4 | 18 | CASSDSLNTGGSYNEQFF | TGTGCCAGCAGTGACTCGTTAAATACAGGGGGCTCCTACAATGAGCAGTTCTTC
TRBJ1-2 | TRBD1 | . | TRBV30 | 15 | CAWSPRDRGGYGYTF | TGTGCCTGGAGTCCACGGGACAGGGGAGGGTATGGCTACACCTTC
TRBJ1-4 | TRBD1 | . | TRBV30 | 18 | CAWTRGTAKLTTNEKLFF | TGTGCCTGGACTCGGGGGACAGCCAAACTTACAACTAATGAAAAACTGTTTTTT
TRBJ2-3 | TRBD2 | . | TRBV11-2 | 18 | CASSLGRTSGILPDTQYF | TGTGCCAGCAGCTTAGGCCGCACTAGCGGGATTCTCCCAGATACGCAGTATTTT
TRBJ2-3 | TRBD2 | few | TRBV7-9 | 16 | CASSLTSGRRTDTQYF | TGTGCCAGCAGCTTAACTAGCGGGAGGCGCACAGATACGCAGTATTTT
TRBJ2-7 | . | few | TRBV18 | 15 | CASSLMPGVRHEQYF | TGTGCCAGCTCACTCATGCCAGGGGTAAGGCACGAGCAGTACTTC
TRBJ2-1 | . | . | TRBV29-1 | 14 | CSVLRRTDYNEQFF | TGCAGCGTGTTACGTCGGACAGACTACAATGAGCAGTTCTTC
TRBJ1-2 | TRBD1 | . | TRBV7-2 | 17 | CASSLGSPGQGDYGYTF | TGTGCCAGCAGCTTAGGCTCGCCGGGACAGGGAGACTATGGCTACACCTTC
TRBJ1-2 | TRBD1 | . | TRBV27 | 14 | CASSLSGQGGGYTF | TGTGCCAGCAGTTTGTCGGGACAGGGTGGAGGCTACACCTTC
TRBJ1-6 | . | few | TRBV5-6 | 16 | CASSLAPTENNSPLHF | TGTGCCAGCAGCTTGGCCCCGACAGAGAATAATTCACCCCTCCACTTT
TRBJ1-2 | TRBD1 | . | TRBV10-3 | 19 | CAISDFTEDRGDKSYGYTF | TGTGCCATCAGTGATTTCACAGAAGACAGGGGGGATAAAAGCTATGGCTACACCTTC
TRBJ2-6 | . | . | TRBV21-1 | 17 | CASSKAAGGSGANVLTF | TGTGCCAGCAGCAAAGCTGCAGGGGGCAGTGGGGCCAACGTCCTGACTTTC
TRBJ2-1 | TRBD2 | . | TRBV19 | 18 | CASSFGTSGRGPYNEQFF | TGTGCCAGTAGTTTCGGGACTAGCGGGAGGGGCCCCTACAATGAGCAGTTCTTC
TRBJ1-1 | TRBD1 | . | TRBV29-1 | 14 | CSVYRQGRRAEAFF | TGCAGCGTTTATCGACAGGGGCGAAGGGCTGAAGCTTTCTTT
TRBJ2-5 | TRBD2 | . | TRBV10-3 | 14 | CANQGLAGEETQYF | TGTGCCAATCAAGGACTAGCGGGAGAAGAGACCCAGTACTTC
TRBJ2-3 | TRBD1 | . | TRBV3-1/TRBV3-2 | 14 | CASSRDRVTDTQYF | TGTGCCAGCAGTCGGGACAGGGTTACAGATACGCAGTATTTT